One and the same sample provided the 16 T cell receptor beta chains below, sequenced in a study of Graves' ophthalmopathy and Graves' hyperthyroidism. RNA transcripts were the template, and TCR beta CDR3 regions were amplified from them. RT-PCR was first run with HTBI primers, then multiplex PCR in a second round. TCRdb itself ran the multiplex PCR reads through MiXCR, one entry per CDR3 protein. The sample has a few hundred thousand distinct CDR3 sequences, about a sixth seen once. Sequenced input: peripheral blood. The receptors stem from an adult woman with stable Graves' hyperthyroidism.

This clonotype was counted many times. The V call is TRBV7-4, the J call TRBJ2-2; 8 bases are a match to TRBD2. V lost 5 bases, J lost 8 bases, and 19 bases stayed unmatched. The CDR3 extends over 18 amino acids. Germline values: CDR1 SGHVT, CDR2 SQSDAQ. The CDR3 loop is CASSTQQGQRESPGELFF. For the CDR3, the DNA is TGTGCCAGCAGCACTCAACAGGGCCAGCGGGAGTCCCCGGGGGAGCTGTTTTTT.

CDR3 region: CATSRERTGMETQYF. CDR3 DNA: TGTGCCACCAGCAGAGAAAGGACAGGGATGGAGACCCAGTACTTC. The chain recombines TRBV15 with TRBJ2-5, with 8 bases fitting TRBD1. V shed 0 bases and J 5 bases; nucleotides not matched to a gene: 5. The CDR3 has 15 amino acids. Germline V gene lookup returns CDR1 LNHNV and CDR2 YYDKDF (reference sequence). Together with reference TRBV15 and TRBJ2-5, the CDR3 gives the full variable domain: DAMVIQNPRYQVTQFGKPVTLSCSQTLNHNVMYWYQQKSSQAPKLLFHYYDKDFNNEADTPDNFQSRRPNTSFCFLDIRSPGLGDTAMYLCATSRERTGMETQYFGPGTRLLVL.

The chain carries TRBV5-1 and TRBJ2-5; D possibly uses TRBD1 or TRBD2 (6 bases each). This CDR3 is built from 17 residues. Trimming stripped 0 bases from V and 1 base from J, with 16 bases between. The V gene's germline CDR1 is SGHRS and CDR2 YFSETQ. The DNA for the CDR3 is TGCGCCAGCAGCTTGGTCGCCGGGAGAGGGGGCCAAGAGACCCAGTACTTC. Translating gives CASSLVAGRGGQETQYF.

This clonotype was recorded many times. The rearrangement joins TRBV28 to TRBJ1-1, with TRBD1 as a possible D gene (5 bases). There are 13 residues in the CDR3. Between the trimmed V and J ends, which lost 4 bases and 6 bases, there was a span of 12 bases. The germline CDR1 and CDR2 sequences are MDHEN and SYDVKM. This CDR3 is CASSSDTAAEAFF. The CDR3 DNA sequence: TGTGCCAGCAGTTCGGACACGGCAGCTGAAGCTTTCTTT.

Many counts were recorded for this clonotype. The chain combines TRBV5-4 with TRBJ2-4; 8 nucleotides match TRBD1. The V gene end was trimmed by 4 bases and the J gene end by 3 bases; junction bases not matched to a gene: 6. Germline V gene sequence: CDR1 SGHNT, CDR2 YYREEE (reference sequence). The CDR3 length is 15 residues. The CDR3 protein is CASSQTGDGKNIQYF. The CDR3 nucleotides are TGTGCCAGCAGCCAGACAGGGGATGGCAAAAACATTCAGTACTTC.

The sample holds many counts of this clonotype. The chain uses TRBV6-5 and TRBJ2-2; D not certain. Germline loops: CDR1 MNHEY, CDR2 SVGAGI. The CDR3 totals 12 residues. V gave up 7 bases and J gave up 4 bases, with 7 bases separating them. The CDR3 DNA reads TGTGCCAGCACGGTTACCACCGGGGAGCTGTTTTTT. Encoded protein: CASTVTTGELFF.

This clonotype was counted a few times. The chain couples TRBV25-1 to TRBJ1-6; 8 bases line up with TRBD1. The CDR3 has 16 amino acids. With V trimmed by 2 bases and J by 7 bases, 7 bases remained unmatched. CDR1 and CDR2 from the germline V gene are MGHDK and SYGVNS. The CDR3 sequence: CASSEARTGMNSPLHF. Here the CDR3 DNA reads TGTGCCAGCAGTGAAGCCAGGACAGGGATGAATTCACCCCTCCACTTT.

This clonotype was seen at least ten times. This rearrangement joins TRBV6-5 to TRBJ1-1, with D possibly matching TRBD1 (5 bases). The CDR3 covers 13 residues. Germline V gene sequence: CDR1 MNHEY, CDR2 SVGAGI. The V and J ends lost 2 bases and 4 bases respectively, with 8 bases between them. The CDR3 region is CASSYRQGTEAFF. DNA for the CDR3: TGTGCCAGCAGTTACCGGCAGGGCACTGAAGCTTTCTTT.

The rearrangement uses TRBV6-5 and TRBJ2-5; 7 bases line up with TRBD2. Germline V CDR1 and CDR2: MNHEY, SVGAGI. This CDR3 is 15 amino acids long. The V and J ends lost 0 bases and 4 bases, in that order; junction bases with no gene match: 5. CDR3 nucleotide sequence: TGTGCCAGCAGTTACTCGAGGGTAGCGGGAGAGACCCAGTACTTC. As protein: CASSYSRVAGETQYF.

This clonotype was recorded at least ten times. The V and J genes are TRBV28 and TRBJ2-7; perhaps D is TRBD1 or TRBD2 (6 bases each). Germline V gene sequence: CDR1 MDHEN, CDR2 SYDVKM. V was cut by 4 bases and J by 4 bases, with 26 bases left in between. The CDR3 has 18 residues. CDR3 bases: TGTGCCAGCAGTTCTTATAGCCCTCGAAAGGGGGGAGTTTACGAGCAGTACTTC. Its translation is CASSSYSPRKGGVYEQYF.

This clonotype was seen at least ten times. The rearrangement links TRBV4-1 to TRBJ2-7; 7 nucleotides align to TRBD2. Germline loops: CDR1 MGHRA, CDR2 YSYEKL. The CDR3 extends over 17 amino acids. The V gene end was trimmed by 1 base and the J gene end by 2 bases; junction bases not matched to a gene: 11. CDR3 in amino acids: CASSQVASGIVPYEQYF. The CDR3 DNA is TGCGCCAGCAGCCAAGTAGCCAGCGGGATTGTCCCCTACGAGCAGTACTTC.

This clonotype has a handful of counts. The J gene is TRBJ1-2, the V gene TRBV20-1; D is perhaps TRBD1 (6 bases). In germline, CDR1 is DFQATT, CDR2 SNEGSKA (reference sequence). With 1 base removed from V and 6 bases from J, the gap between germline ends came to 12 bases. This CDR3 has 13 residues. DNA of the CDR3: TGCAGTGCTAGAGGATCCGGGGGCGATGGCTACACCTTC. It codes for CSARGSGGDGYTF.

This clonotype was picked up a small number of times. The CDR3 reads CASSFGLAGGREQYF. The CDR3 coding sequence is TGTGCCAGCAGCTTCGGGCTAGCGGGAGGGCGAGAGCAGTACTTC. The rearrangement links TRBV13 to TRBJ2-7, with 12 positions matching TRBD2. The V gene end was trimmed by 3 bases and the J gene end by 7 bases; junction bases not matched to a gene: 7. The germline V gene has CDR1 PRHDT and CDR2 FYEKMQ (reference sequence). CDR3 length: 15 amino acids.

This clonotype was picked up many times. The chain couples TRBV4-2 to TRBJ2-7, with TRBD2 matching 7 bases. V trimming: 0 bases; J trimming: 0 bases; junction bases outside the gene matches: 2. This CDR3 contains 15 residues. Looked up from germline, CDR1 is LGHNA and CDR2 is YNFKEQ. CDR3 sequence: CASSQEREPSYEQYF. The CDR3 bases are TGTGCCAGCAGCCAAGAGCGGGAGCCCTCCTACGAGCAGTACTTC.

There are a few counts of this clonotype. The V and J genes are TRBV6-2 or TRBV6-3 and TRBJ1-1; possibly TRBD1 for D (6 bases). The CDR3 consists of 14 residues. Trimming took off 4 bases at V and 2 bases at J, with 11 bases between the two ends. Looked up from germline, CDR1 is MNHEY and CDR2 is SVGEGT. Here the CDR3 reads CASSFGGPNTEAFF. In DNA form, the CDR3 reads TGTGCCAGCAGTTTTGGGGGCCCCAACACTGAAGCTTTCTTT.

The CDR3 sequence: CASSLVGGSYEQDV. The CDR3 DNA reads as TGTGCCAGCAGCCTGGTGGGGGGTTCCTACGAGCAGGACGTC. The J gene is TRBJ2-7, the V gene TRBV7-2, with D possibly matching TRBD2 (6 bases). Per the germline V gene, CDR1 is SGHTA and CDR2 is FQGNSA. The CDR3 length is 14 residues.